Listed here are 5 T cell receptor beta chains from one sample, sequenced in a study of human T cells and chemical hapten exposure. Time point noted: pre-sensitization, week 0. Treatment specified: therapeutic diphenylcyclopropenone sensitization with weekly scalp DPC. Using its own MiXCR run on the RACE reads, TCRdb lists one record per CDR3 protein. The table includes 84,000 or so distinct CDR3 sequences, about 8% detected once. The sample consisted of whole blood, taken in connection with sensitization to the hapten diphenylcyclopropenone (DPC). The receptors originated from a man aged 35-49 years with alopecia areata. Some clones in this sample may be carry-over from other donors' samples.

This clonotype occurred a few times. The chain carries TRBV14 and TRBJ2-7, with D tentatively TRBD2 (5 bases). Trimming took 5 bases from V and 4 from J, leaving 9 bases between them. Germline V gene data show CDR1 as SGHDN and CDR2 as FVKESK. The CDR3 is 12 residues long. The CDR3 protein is CASSWTGYEQYF. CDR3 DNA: TGTGCCAGCAGCTGGACGGGGTACGAGCAGTACTTC. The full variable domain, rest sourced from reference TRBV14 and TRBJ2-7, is EAGVTQFPSHSVIEKGQTVTLRCDPISGHDNLYWYRRVMGKEIKFLLHFVKESKQDESGMPNNRFLAERTGGTYSTLKVQPAELEDSGVYFCASSWTGYEQYFGPGTRLTVT.

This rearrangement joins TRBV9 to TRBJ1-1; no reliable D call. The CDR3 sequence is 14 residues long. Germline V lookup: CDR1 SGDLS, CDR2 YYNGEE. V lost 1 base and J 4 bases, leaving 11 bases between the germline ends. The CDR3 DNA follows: TGTGCCAGCAGCGTAAAGGGAGGAGGCACTGAAGCTTTCTTT. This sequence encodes CASSVKGGGTEAFF.

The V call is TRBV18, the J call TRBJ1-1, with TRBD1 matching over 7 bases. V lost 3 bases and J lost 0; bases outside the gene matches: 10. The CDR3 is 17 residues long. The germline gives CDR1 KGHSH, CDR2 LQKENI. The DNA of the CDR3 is TGTGCCAGCTCACCCCCGAGTTTGGGACAGATGAACACTGAAGCTTTCTTT. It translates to CASSPPSLGQMNTEAFF. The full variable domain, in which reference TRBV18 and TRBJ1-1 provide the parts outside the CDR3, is NAGVMQNPRHLVRRRGQEARLRCSPMKGHSHVYWYRQLPEEGLKFMVYLQKENIIDESGMPKERFSAEFPKEGPSILRIQQVVRGDSAAYFCASSPPSLGQMNTEAFFGQGTRLTVV.

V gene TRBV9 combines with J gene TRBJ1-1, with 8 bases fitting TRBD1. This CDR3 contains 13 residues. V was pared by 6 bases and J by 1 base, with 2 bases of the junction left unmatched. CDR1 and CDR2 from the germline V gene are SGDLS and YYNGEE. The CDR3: CASTGQGNTEAFF. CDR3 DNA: TGTGCCAGCACAGGACAGGGGAACACTGAAGCTTTCTTT.

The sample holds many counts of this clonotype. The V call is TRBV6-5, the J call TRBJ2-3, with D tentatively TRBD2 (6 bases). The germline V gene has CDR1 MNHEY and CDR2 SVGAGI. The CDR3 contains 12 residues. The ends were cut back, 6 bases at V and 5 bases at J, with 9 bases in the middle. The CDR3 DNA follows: TGTGCCAGCAGCCGGAGGGGAGATACGCAGTATTTT. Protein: CASSRRGDTQYF.